This T cell receptor (beta chain) was identified in a study of blood T cell repertoires in COVID-19. In the study overall: Acute and convalescent COVID-19 specimens originated in the United States, Italy and Spain. In each case, the material was cDNA or gDNA derived from T cells, B-cell-depleted T cells, or PBMCs.

The CDR3 contains 17 residues. Per the germline V gene, CDR1 is LGHDT and CDR2 is YNNKEL (reference sequence). V was clipped by 4 bases and J by 3 bases, with 21 bases between them. Per the study methods: Amplified reference gene primers provided the basis for estimating nucleated cell counts. Clones were sequenced by immunoSEQ multiplex PCR, and TCRdb holds only the in-frame ones, with some missing. Clone size and the V and J calls come from that table; the DNA yielded D and trimming. The data show 55,000 or so clones, about 82% seen once. This sequence joins TRBV3-1 (or the pseudogene TRBV3-2) and TRBJ1-2, with D possibly TRBD1 on 6 matching bases. The sequence came from a human donor in a cohort sampled during active COVID-19. Sequenced input: peripheral blood. The CDR3 spells CASSPSPRGAMDYGYTF. CDR3 in DNA: TGTGCCAGCAGCCCCAGCCCCAGGGGCGCTATGGACTATGGCTACACCTTC.